This TCR beta chain was documented in a study of shared clonotypes between healthy human individuals. V was clipped by 6 bases and J by 8 bases, with 13 bases between them. The CDR3 contains 13 residues. CDR1 is SNHLY and CDR2 is FYNNEI in the germline V gene. The assay was immunoSEQ multiplex PCR, and TCRdb's table has in-frame clones only and misses some. This table has about 490,000 clones, over 70% appearing once. This sequence originates from a woman aged 40-49 years in good health. Some clones in this sample may be carry-over from other donors' samples. Sequencing was performed on PBMCs. The chain employs TRBV2 and TRBJ1-4; D is uncertain. Here the CDR3 reads CASRGWASEKLFF. In nucleotides, the CDR3 is TGTGCCAGCAGGGGATGGGCTAGCGAAAAACTGTTTTTT.